Shown below are 5 T cell receptor beta chains from a single sample sequenced in a study of blood T cell repertoires in COVID-19. Assay used: immunoSEQ multiplex PCR; TCRdb lists only in-frame clones, some missing. The table records 250,000 to 350,000 clones, approximately 83% of them present only once. The sequencing input was PBMCs or T cells enriched from blood (not recorded which). These receptor sequences come from a woman in her twenties or thirties who had recovered from COVID-19.

The chain is built from TRBV5-1 and TRBJ2-7, with D uncertain. Germline V lookup: CDR1 SGHRS, CDR2 YFSETQ. The CDR3 sequence is 16 residues long. V lost 4 bases to trimming and J lost 0 bases, with 17 bases between them. CDR3 amino acids: CASSPYTIPSSYEQYF. For the CDR3, the DNA is TGCGCCAGCAGCCCTTACACCATTCCTAGCTCCTACGAGCAGTACTTC.

The CDR3, as DNA: TGTGCCACCAGTGAAACCGGGAGCGGGGAAAAACTGTTTTTT. Translated: CATSETGSGEKLFF. V is TRBV24-1 and J is TRBJ1-4; D is ambiguous. The CDR3 loop spans 14 amino acids. Deletions cut 4 bases from V and 8 bases from J, with 13 bases between. Germline assignment: CDR1 KGHDR and CDR2 SFDVKD.

This clone was recorded a few times. The genes are TRBV6-1 and TRBJ1-1; D might be TRBD1 (6 bases). Germline loops: CDR1 MNHNS, CDR2 SASEGT. The length of the CDR3 is 13 residues. V lost 2 bases and J 4 bases, leaving 8 bases between the germline ends. This chain's CDR3 is CASSETGLTEAFF. The CDR3 DNA reads as TGTGCCAGCAGTGAAACAGGGCTCACTGAAGCTTTCTTT.

V gene TRBV28 combines with J gene TRBJ2-3, with 12 bases matching TRBD2. V dropped 8 bases and J dropped 2; count of bases not matched to a gene: 17. This CDR3 is built from 19 residues. CDR1 is MDHEN and CDR2 is SYDVKM in the germline V gene. CDR3 sequence: CASVYTPNGLAGSTDTQYF. In nucleotides, the CDR3 is TGTGCCAGCGTTTACACCCCGAATGGACTAGCGGGATCCACAGATACGCAGTATTTT. The full variable domain, in which reference TRBV28 and TRBJ2-3 provide the parts outside the CDR3, is DVKVTQSSRYLVKRTGEKVFLECVQDMDHENMFWYRQDPGLGLRLIYFSYDVKMKEKGDIPEGYSVSREKKERFSLILESASTNQTSMYLCASVYTPNGLAGSTDTQYFGPGTRLTVL.

This clone has just one count. Other DNA sequences in the sample encode the same CDR3. The V and J genes are TRBV5-6 and TRBJ2-7; D may be TRBD2 (5 bases). The CDR3 is made up of 14 amino acids. Germline CDR1 reads SGHDT; CDR2 reads YYEEEE. The ends were cut back, 4 bases at V and 0 bases at J, with 11 bases in the middle. CDR3 sequence: CASSPGLSSYEQYF. CDR3 in DNA: TGTGCCAGCAGCCCCGGACTCAGCTCCTACGAGCAGTACTTC.